This T cell receptor (beta chain) was recovered during a study of cytomegalovirus exposure and HLA in healthy donors. Study results and caveats: Most TCR sequences proved rare, with some public TCRs found in many donors. The tendency of first-cohort TCR clusters to co-occur in the roughly 130 validation repertoires was the finding of a later analysis.

Germline CDR1 LNHNV, CDR2 YYDKDF (reference sequence). The CDR3 is made up of 16 amino acids. V trimming: 3 bases; J trimming: 0 bases; junction bases outside the gene matches: 5. Method: immunoSEQ multiplex PCR; TCRdb's copy keeps in-frame clones and lacks some. Seen here are 150,000 to 200,000 clones, about 84% observed once, and the top ten hold more than 1.2%. With respect to this clone: What it binds is unknown.

Specimen: PBMCs. The TCR sequence derives from a woman younger than 35 in good health and CMV-seronegative. V and J are TRBV15 and TRBJ2-5, with TRBD2 matching 9 bases. As DNA, the CDR3 is TGTGCCACCAGCAGGGGGGGCGGGAGGGACCAAGAGACCCAGTACTTC. Translating gives CATSRGGGRDQETQYF.